The clone carrying this TCR beta chain was seen only a few times. Trimming took 5 bases from V and 2 from J; bases not matched to a gene: 5. In germline, CDR1 is LNHDA, CDR2 SQIVND (reference sequence). This CDR3 is built from 14 residues. Repertoires were generated with immunoSEQ multiplex PCR, while TCRdb's copy carries only in-frame clones and drops some. The sample includes a few hundred thousand clones, 80% to 90% seen only once; the top ten take 9.5% to 12%. This specimen comes from a study of blood T cell repertoires in COVID-19. The sample was peripheral blood. The rearrangement joins TRBV19 to TRBJ2-5; 7 bases line up with TRBD2. This clonotype originated in a woman aged 70 to 79 with acute or convalescent COVID-19. The CDR3 is CASSGGVQQETQYF. CDR3 nucleotide sequence: TGTGCCAGTAGTGGGGGGGTCCAGCAAGAGACCCAGTACTTC.